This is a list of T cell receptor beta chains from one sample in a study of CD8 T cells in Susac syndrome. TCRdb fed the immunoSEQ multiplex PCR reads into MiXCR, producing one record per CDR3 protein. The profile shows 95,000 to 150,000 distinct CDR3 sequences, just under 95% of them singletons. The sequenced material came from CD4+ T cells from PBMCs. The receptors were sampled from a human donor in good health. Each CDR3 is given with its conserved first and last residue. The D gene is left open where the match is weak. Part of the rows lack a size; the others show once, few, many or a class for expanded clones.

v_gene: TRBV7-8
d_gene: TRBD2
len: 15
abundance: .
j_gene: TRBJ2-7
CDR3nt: TGTGCCAGCAGCTTAGGGGCTAGCGGGATATACGAGCAGTACTTC
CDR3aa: CASSLGASGIYEQYF

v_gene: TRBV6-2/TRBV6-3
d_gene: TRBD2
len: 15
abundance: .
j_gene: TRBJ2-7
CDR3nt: TGTGCCAGCAGTTACGGCGGGAGCCCCTCCTACGAGCAGTACTTC
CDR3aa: CASSYGGSPSYEQYF

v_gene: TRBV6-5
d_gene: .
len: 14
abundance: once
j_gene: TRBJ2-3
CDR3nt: TGTGCCAGCAGTTTCGGGACTAGCACAGATACGCAGTATTTT
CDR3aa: CASSFGTSTDTQYF

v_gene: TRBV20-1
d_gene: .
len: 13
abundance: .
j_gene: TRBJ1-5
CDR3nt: TGCAGTTTCCAGGGGAGTAGCAATCAGCCCCAGCATTTT
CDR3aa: CSFQGSSNQPQHF

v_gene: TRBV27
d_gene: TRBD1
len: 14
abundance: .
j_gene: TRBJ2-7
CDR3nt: TGTGCCAGCAGAGGGACAGGGTCCTCCTACGAGCAGTACTTC
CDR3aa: CASRGTGSSYEQYF

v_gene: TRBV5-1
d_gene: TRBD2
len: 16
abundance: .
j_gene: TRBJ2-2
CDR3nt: TGCGCCAGCAGCTCGACTAGCGGGAGGCGTACTGGGGAGCTGTTTTTT
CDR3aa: CASSSTSGRRTGELFF

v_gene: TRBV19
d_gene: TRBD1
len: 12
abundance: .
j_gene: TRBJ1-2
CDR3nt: TGTGCCAGTAGGAGACAGGGCGCTGGCTACACCTTC
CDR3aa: CASRRQGAGYTF

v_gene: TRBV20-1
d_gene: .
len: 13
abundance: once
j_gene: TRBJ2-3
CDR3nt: TGCAGTGCTATATTAGCGGGCACAGATACGCAGTATTTT
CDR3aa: CSAILAGTDTQYF

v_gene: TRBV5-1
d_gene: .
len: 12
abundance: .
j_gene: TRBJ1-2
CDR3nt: TGCGCCAGCAGCTTGGGCAAAGGAGGCTACACCTTC
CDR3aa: CASSLGKGGYTF

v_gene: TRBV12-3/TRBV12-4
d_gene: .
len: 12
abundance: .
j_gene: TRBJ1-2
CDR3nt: TGTGCCAGCAGTATTCGACCGAGCGGCTACACCTTC
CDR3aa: CASSIRPSGYTF

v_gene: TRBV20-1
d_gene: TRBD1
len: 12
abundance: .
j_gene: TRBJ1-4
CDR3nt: TGCAGTGCTAGGCGACAGGGGGAAAAACTGTTTTTT
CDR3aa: CSARRQGEKLFF

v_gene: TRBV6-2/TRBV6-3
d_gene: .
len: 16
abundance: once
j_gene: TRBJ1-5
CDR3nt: TGTGCCAGCAGGCTTATCCAGGGGAGCGACAATCAGCCCCAGCATTTT
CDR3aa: CASRLIQGSDNQPQHF

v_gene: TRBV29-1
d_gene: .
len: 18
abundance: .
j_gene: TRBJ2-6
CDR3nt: TGCAGCGTCGCAGGGACGGGGCTGAGGGTTTCTGGGGCCAACGTCCTGACTTTC
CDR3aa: CSVAGTGLRVSGANVLTF

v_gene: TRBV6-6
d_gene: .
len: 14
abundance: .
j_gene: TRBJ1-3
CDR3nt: TGTGCCAGCAGGGAGACAGCTTCTGGAAACACCATATATTTT
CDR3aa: CASRETASGNTIYF

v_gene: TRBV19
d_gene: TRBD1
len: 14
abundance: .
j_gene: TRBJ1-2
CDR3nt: TGTGCCAGTAGCCACCTGACAGGGAAGAATGGCTACACCTTC
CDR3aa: CASSHLTGKNGYTF

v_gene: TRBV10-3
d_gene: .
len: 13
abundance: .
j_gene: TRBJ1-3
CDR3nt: TGTGCCATCAGACCCCCCTCTGGAAACACCATATATTTT
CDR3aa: CAIRPPSGNTIYF

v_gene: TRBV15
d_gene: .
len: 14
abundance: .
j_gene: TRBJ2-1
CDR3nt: TGTGCCACCAGCAGAGTGGGGGGAGGTGATGAGCAGTTCTTC
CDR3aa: CATSRVGGGDEQFF

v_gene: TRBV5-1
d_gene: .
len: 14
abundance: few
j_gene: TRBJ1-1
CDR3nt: TGCGCCAGCAGCTTGGACTCACCTAACACTGAAGCTTTCTTT
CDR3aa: CASSLDSPNTEAFF

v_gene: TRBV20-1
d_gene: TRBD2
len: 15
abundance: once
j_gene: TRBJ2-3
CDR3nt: TGCAGTGCTAGAGGAGCGGGAGGGCCGGGAGATACGCAGTATTTT
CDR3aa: CSARGAGGPGDTQYF

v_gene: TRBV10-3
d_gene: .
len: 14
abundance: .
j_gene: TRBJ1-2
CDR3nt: TGTGCCATCAGTGATGGGGATACTAACTATGGCTACACCTTC
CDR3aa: CAISDGDTNYGYTF

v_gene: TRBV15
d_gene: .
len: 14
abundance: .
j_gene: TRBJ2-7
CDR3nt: TGTGCCACCAGACGGCTGGACATTGGAGACGAGCAGTACTTC
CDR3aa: CATRRLDIGDEQYF

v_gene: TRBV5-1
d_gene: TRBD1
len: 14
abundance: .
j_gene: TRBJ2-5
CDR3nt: TGCGCCAGCAGCTTAGACAGGGTCGGAGAGACCCAGTACTTC
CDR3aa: CASSLDRVGETQYF

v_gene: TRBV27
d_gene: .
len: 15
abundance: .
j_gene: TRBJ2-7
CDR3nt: TGTGCCAGCAGTTTAATGTCAGCCAAAGCCTACGAGCAGTACTTC
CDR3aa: CASSLMSAKAYEQYF

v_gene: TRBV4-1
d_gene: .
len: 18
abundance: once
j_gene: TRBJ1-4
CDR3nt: TGCGCCAGCAGCCATCAAAGGGGCCACACCGCAACTAATGAAAAACTGTTTTTT
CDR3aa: CASSHQRGHTATNEKLFF

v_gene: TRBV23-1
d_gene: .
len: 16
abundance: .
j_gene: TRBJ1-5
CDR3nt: TGCGCCAGCAGTCAATCGGAGAGGGGAGGCAATCAGCCCCAGCATTTT
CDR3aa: CASSQSERGGNQPQHF

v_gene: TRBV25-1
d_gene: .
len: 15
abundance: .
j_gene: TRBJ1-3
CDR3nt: TGTGCCAGCAGAATGCCGGGGGCGGCTGGAAACACCATATATTTT
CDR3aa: CASRMPGAAGNTIYF

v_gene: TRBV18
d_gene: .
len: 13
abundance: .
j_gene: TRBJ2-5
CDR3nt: TGTGCCAGCTCAACCAGCGAGAAAGAGACCCAGTACTTC
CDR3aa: CASSTSEKETQYF

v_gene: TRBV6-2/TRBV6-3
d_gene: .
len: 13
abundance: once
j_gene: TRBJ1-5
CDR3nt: TGTGCCAGCAGTTACTCTAGCGGTCAGCCCCAGCATTTT
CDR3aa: CASSYSSGQPQHF

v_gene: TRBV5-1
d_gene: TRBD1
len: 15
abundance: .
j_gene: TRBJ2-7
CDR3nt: TGCGCCAGCAGCCATGGTGGACAGGGTGCCTACGAGCAGTACTTC
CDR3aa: CASSHGGQGAYEQYF

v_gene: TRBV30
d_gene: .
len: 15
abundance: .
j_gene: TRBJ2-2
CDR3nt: TGTGCCTGGGGAATTCCGGAGATTAACACCGGGGAGCTGTTTTTT
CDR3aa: CAWGIPEINTGELFF

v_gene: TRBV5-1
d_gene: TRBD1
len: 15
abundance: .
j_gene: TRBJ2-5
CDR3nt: TGCGCCAGCAGCATCCCGGGACAGGGTTGGGAGACCCAGTACTTC
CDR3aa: CASSIPGQGWETQYF

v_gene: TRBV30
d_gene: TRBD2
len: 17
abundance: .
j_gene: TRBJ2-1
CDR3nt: TGTGCCTGGCGCAGTCCGAGGGGGCTAGCGGGATACAATGAGCAGTTCTTC
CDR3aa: CAWRSPRGLAGYNEQFF

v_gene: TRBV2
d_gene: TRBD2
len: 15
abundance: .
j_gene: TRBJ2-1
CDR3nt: TGTGCCAGCAGTGGAAGTACTAGCGGCTACAATGAGCAGTTCTTC
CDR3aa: CASSGSTSGYNEQFF

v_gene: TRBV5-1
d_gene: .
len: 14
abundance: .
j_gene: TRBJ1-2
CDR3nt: TGCGCCAGCAGCTTGGCGGCAGAAGGCTATGGCTACACCTTC
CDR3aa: CASSLAAEGYGYTF

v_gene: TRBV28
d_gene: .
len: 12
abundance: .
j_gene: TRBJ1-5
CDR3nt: TGTGCCAGCAGTTACCCAACTCAGCCCCAGCATTTT
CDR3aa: CASSYPTQPQHF

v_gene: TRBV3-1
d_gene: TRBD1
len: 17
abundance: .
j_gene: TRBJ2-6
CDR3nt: TGTGCCAGCAGCCAGAGACAGGGGGCGGGTGGGGCCAACGTCCTGACTTTC
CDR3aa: CASSQRQGAGGANVLTF

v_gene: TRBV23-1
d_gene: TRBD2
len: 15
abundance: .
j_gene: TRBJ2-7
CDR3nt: TGCGCCAGCAGTCAACCTAGCGGGAGCTCCTACGAGCAGTACTTC
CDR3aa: CASSQPSGSSYEQYF

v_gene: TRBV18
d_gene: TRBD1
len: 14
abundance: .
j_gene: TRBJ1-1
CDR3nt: TGTGCCAGCTCACCGCAGGGGGTGAACACTGAAGCTTTCTTT
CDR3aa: CASSPQGVNTEAFF

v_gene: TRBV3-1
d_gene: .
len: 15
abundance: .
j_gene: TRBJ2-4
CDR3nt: TGTGCCAGCAGCCAAAGTGGTCTGAGGGCAAACATTCAGTACTTC
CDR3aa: CASSQSGLRANIQYF

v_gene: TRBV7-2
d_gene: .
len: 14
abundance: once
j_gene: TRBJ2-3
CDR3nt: TGTGCCAGCAGCTTACGGGGTTTACCAGATACGCAGTATTTT
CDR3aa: CASSLRGLPDTQYF

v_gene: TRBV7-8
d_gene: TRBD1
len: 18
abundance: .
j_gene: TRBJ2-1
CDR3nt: TGTGCCAGCAGCTTATCCGGGACAGGCGACAGCTCCTACAATGAGCAGTTCTTC
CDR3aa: CASSLSGTGDSSYNEQFF

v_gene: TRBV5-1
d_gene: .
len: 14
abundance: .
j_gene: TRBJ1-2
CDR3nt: TGCGCCAGCAGCAGAACTCGACAGGCGGATGGCTACACCTTC
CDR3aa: CASSRTRQADGYTF

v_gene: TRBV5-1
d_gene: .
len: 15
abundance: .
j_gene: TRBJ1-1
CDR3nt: TGCGCCAGCAGCTTGGCCGTTGGGGATGAGTCTGAAGCTTTCTTT
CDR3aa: CASSLAVGDESEAFF

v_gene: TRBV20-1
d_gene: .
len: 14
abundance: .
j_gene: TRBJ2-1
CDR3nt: TGCAGTGCTCCTAGGGCCGGATTCACTAATGAGCAGTTCTTC
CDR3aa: CSAPRAGFTNEQFF

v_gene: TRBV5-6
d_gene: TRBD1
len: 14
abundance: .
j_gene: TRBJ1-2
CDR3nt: TGTGCCAGCACCCTCCAACAGGGGGCGGGCGGCTACACCTTC
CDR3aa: CASTLQQGAGGYTF